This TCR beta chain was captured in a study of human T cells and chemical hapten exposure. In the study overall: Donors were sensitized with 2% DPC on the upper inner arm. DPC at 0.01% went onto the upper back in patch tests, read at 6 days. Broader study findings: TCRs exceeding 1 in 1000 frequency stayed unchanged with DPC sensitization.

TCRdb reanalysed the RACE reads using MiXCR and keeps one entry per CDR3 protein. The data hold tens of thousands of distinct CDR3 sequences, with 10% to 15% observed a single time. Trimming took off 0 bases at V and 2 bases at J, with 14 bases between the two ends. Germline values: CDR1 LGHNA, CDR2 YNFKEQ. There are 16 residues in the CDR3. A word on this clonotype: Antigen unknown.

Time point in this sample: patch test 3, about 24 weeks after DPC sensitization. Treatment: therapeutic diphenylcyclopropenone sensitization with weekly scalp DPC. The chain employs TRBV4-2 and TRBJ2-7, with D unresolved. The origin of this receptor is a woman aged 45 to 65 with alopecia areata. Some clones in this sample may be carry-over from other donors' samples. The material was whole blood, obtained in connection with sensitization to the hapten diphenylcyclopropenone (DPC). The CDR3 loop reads CASSQETTAGPYEQYF. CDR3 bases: TGTGCCAGCAGCCAAGAAACCACGGCAGGCCCCTACGAGCAGTACTTC.